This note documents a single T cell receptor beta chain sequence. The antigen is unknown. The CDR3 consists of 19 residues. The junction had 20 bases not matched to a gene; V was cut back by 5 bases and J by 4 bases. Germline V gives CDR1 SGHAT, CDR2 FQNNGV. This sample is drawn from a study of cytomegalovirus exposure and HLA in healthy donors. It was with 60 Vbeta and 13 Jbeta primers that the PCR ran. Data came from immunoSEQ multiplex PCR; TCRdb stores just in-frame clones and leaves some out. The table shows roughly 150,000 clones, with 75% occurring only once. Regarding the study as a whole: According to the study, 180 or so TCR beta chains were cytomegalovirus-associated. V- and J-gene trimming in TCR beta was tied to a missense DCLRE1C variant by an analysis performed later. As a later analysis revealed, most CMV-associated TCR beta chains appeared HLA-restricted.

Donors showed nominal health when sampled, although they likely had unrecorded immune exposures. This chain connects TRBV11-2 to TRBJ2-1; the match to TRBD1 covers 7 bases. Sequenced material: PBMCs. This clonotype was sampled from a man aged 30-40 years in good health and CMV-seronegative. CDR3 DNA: TGTGCCAGCAGCGAACGACACGGGCAGACAGGGACCCTGTACAATGAGCAGTTCTTC. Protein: CASSERHGQTGTLYNEQFF.